Listed here are 25 T cell receptor beta chains from one sample, sequenced in a study of STAT5B mutations in CD4+ large granular lymphocyte leukemia. Data came from immunoSEQ multiplex PCR; TCRdb stores just in-frame clones and leaves some out. The table has more than 25,000 clones, 79% seen once; the top ten hold approximately 6.2%. The sample comprised CD4+ T cells from blood buffy coats. The receptors stem from a human donor in good health.

Regarding this clone: Other DNA sequences from this sample encode an identical CDR3 as well. The J gene is TRBJ1-2, the V gene TRBV7-9; D gene ambiguous. The CDR3 spans 10 residues. In germline, CDR1 is SEHNR, CDR2 FQNEAQ (reference sequence). V lost 4 bases to trimming and J lost 4 bases, with 1 base between them. The CDR3 coding sequence is TGTGCCAGCAGCTCCTATGGCTACACCTTC. Translated: CASSSYGYTF.

The genes are TRBV6-1 and TRBJ1-3; 9 bases are shared with TRBD1. V shed 6 bases and J 8 bases; nucleotides not matched to a gene: 8. The CDR3 totals 14 residues. Germline CDR1 is MNHNS and CDR2 is SASEGT. CDR3 in DNA: TGTGCCAGCAGGCCTCCGGGACAGGGAGACACCATATATTTT. The encoded protein is CASRPPGQGDTIYF.

The chain joins TRBV6-4 to TRBJ1-5, with D tentatively TRBD1 (5 bases). The CDR3 length is 14 residues. Germline V gene data show CDR1 as MRHNA and CDR2 as SNTAGT. V lost 3 bases and J 4 bases, leaving 10 bases between the germline ends. CDR3 sequence: CASSEQASNQPQHF. The CDR3 nucleotides are TGTGCCAGCAGTGAACAGGCGTCGAATCAGCCCCAGCATTTT.

The chain recombines TRBV7-2 with TRBJ2-4; D is undetermined. The CDR3 contains 16 residues. Germline loops: CDR1 SGHTA, CDR2 FQGNSA. V shed 1 base and J shed 0 bases, with 10 bases lying between them. In nucleotides, the CDR3 is TGTGCCAGCAGCTTAGATACACGACTAGCCAAAAACATTCAGTACTTC. Translating it yields CASSLDTRLAKNIQYF.

The gene calls are TRBV7-2 and TRBJ2-5; 7 bases align to TRBD2. This CDR3 comprises 14 residues. Trimming cost V 4 bases and J 4 bases; bases outside gene matches: 6. CDR1 is SGHTA, CDR2 FQGNSA, per germline. CDR3 DNA: TGTGCCAGCAGCTCCCGAGGCGGGGGAGAGACCCAGTACTTC. This sequence encodes CASSSRGGGETQYF.

A word on this clone: This sample also contains other DNA sequences that code for the same CDR3. The chain has TRBV7-2 and TRBJ1-1; 11 positions match TRBD1. CDR1 is SGHTA, CDR2 FQGNSA, per germline. Germline trimming cut 4 bases from V and 6 bases from J; bases unmatched to any gene: 10. This CDR3 has 16 amino acids. CDR3 DNA sequence: TGTGCCAGCAGCTGGACAGGGGGCCAGCAAAGCGCTGAAGCTTTCTTT. It encodes CASSWTGGQQSAEAFF.

The gene calls are TRBV19 and TRBJ2-3, with 9 bases lining up with TRBD1. CDR1 is LNHDA, CDR2 SQIVND, per germline (reference sequence). J gave up 7 bases and V 8 bases, and 10 bases lay outside the gene matches. The CDR3 runs to 14 residues. DNA of the CDR3: TGTGCCAGTGGGACAGGGCCATTTGGTAATACGCAGTATTTT. Translation gives CASGTGPFGNTQYF.

In this sample, this clone turned up once. At one of its ends the junction is not consistent with the germline gene, which may arise from a read error. This chain joins TRBV7-7 and TRBJ2-7, with D tentatively TRBD1 (6 bases). The germline CDR1 and CDR2 sequences are SSHAT and FNYEAQ (reference sequence). The CDR3 loop spans 13 amino acids. CDR3 coding DNA: TGTGCTAGCAGCCAACAAACAGGGTCCGAGCAGTACTTC. The encoded protein is CASSQQTGSEQYF.

J is TRBJ1-6 and V is TRBV28; D gene unclear. Trimming stripped 10 bases from V and 0 bases from J, with 22 bases between. CDR3 length: 18 amino acids. Germline V gene sequence: CDR1 MDHEN, CDR2 SYDVKM. CDR3 in DNA: TGTGCCACCAGCCCATCGGCGTTCCGGAGCTCCTATAATTCACCCCTCCACTTT. Translation gives CATSPSAFRSSYNSPLHF.

CDR3 residues: CASGWTSGGTDTQYF. The CDR3 region has the DNA TGTGCTAGTGGCTGGACTAGCGGGGGCACAGATACGCAGTATTTT. This rearrangement joins TRBV12-5 to TRBJ2-3, with 12 bases aligning to TRBD2. Trimming cost V 6 bases and J 1 base; bases outside gene matches: 2. The CDR3 contains 15 residues. CDR1 is LGHNT, CDR2 FRNRAP, per germline.

The chain joins TRBV11-2 to TRBJ2-7; D gene unclear. The CDR3 covers 13 residues. The germline V gene encodes CDR1 SGHAT and CDR2 FQNNGV. Trimming removed 1 base at V and 0 bases at J, with 4 bases between. CDR3 coding DNA: TGTGCCAGCAGCTTAGGGAGCTCCTACGAGCAGTACGTC. Its protein is CASSLGSSYEQYV.

J is TRBJ1-2 and V is TRBV6-6; tentatively, D is TRBD1 (5 bases). Germline CDR1 is MNHNY and CDR2 is SVGAGI (reference sequence). V lost 7 bases and J 3 bases, leaving 15 bases between the germline ends. The CDR3 is made up of 14 amino acids. In DNA form, the CDR3 reads TGTGCCAGCAAGGGGACGGATTTCGACTATGGCTACACCTTC. Residues: CASKGTDFDYGYTF.

This clone was counted only a few times. The V call is TRBV19, the J call TRBJ1-5, with D hard to call. With 3 bases removed from V and 0 bases from J, the gap between germline ends came to 12 bases. There are 16 residues in the CDR3. Germline lookup yields CDR1 LNHDA and CDR2 SQIVND (reference sequence). CDR3 sequence (DNA): TGTGCCAGTAGTATTCAAGGGCCCTATAGCAATCAGCCCCAGCATTTT. This gives the protein CASSIQGPYSNQPQHF.

This clone was detected only once. CDR3 bases: TGTGCCAGCAGTGAATTGGGGCCGCGCGGGTACACTGAAGCTTTCTTT. It codes for CASSELGPRGYTEAFF. The V gene is TRBV2, the J gene TRBJ1-1; maybe TRBD1 (5 bases). The germline V gene has CDR1 SNHLY and CDR2 FYNNEI. V shed 2 bases and J shed 3 bases, with 16 bases lying between them. The CDR3 is 16 amino acids. The full variable domain, in which reference TRBV2 and TRBJ1-1 provide the parts outside the CDR3, is EPEVTQTPSHQVTQMGQEVILRCVPISNHLYFYWYRQILGQKVEFLVSFYNNEISEKSEIFDDQFSVERPDGSNFTLKIRSTKLEDSAMYFCASSELGPRGYTEAFFGQGTRLTVV.

The gene calls are TRBV2 and TRBJ2-7, with 9 positions matching TRBD1. Germline V CDR1 and CDR2: SNHLY, FYNNEI. CDR3 length: 16 amino acids. Losses at the gene ends were 6 bases for V and 6 bases for J; bases not matched to a gene: 15. The CDR3 DNA sequence: TGTGCCAGCAGGGGCCCGCCACAGGGGGCGTTGCGCGAGCAGTACTTC. Protein sequence: CASRGPPQGALREQYF.

The chain is built from TRBV7-2 and TRBJ1-1, with D hard to call. The CDR3 is 15 residues long. Trimming took 4 bases from V and 1 from J, leaving 13 bases between them. Germline V CDR1 and CDR2: SGHTA, FQGNSA. The CDR3 nucleotides are TGTGCCAGCAGCTCCCCCGCGGGGTGGAACACTGAAGCTTTCTTT. It is translated as CASSSPAGWNTEAFF.

J is TRBJ1-1 and V is TRBV5-6; TRBD1 agrees at 10 bases. Germline V CDR1 and CDR2: SGHDT, YYEEEE. The trim removed 2 bases at V and 2 bases at J, leaving 6 bases unmatched. The CDR3 loop spans 16 amino acids. CDR3 region: CASSFRTGGINTEAFF. The CDR3 bases are TGTGCCAGCAGCTTCCGGACAGGGGGTATTAACACTGAAGCTTTCTTT.

The chain joins TRBV15 to TRBJ1-4; D remains ambiguous. The CDR3 contains 15 residues. The ends were cut back, 1 base at V and 6 bases at J, with 12 bases in the middle. Germline CDR1 is LNHNV and CDR2 is YYDKDF (reference sequence). The CDR3 nucleotides read TGTGCCACCAGCAGAGTTACCCAGGCGGATGAAAAACTGTTTTTT. Amino acids: CATSRVTQADEKLFF.

V is TRBV7-9 and J is TRBJ1-4; no reliable D call. The V and J ends lost 8 bases and 5 bases respectively, with 9 bases between them. Germline assignment: CDR1 SEHNR and CDR2 FQNEAQ (reference sequence). There are 12 residues in the CDR3. The CDR3 region is CASGQLNEKLFF. CDR3 DNA: TGTGCCAGCGGGCAGCTCAATGAAAAACTGTTTTTT.

The rearrangement joins TRBV28 to TRBJ2-1; no clear D. The CDR3 runs to 12 residues. V was clipped by 2 bases and J by 9 bases, with 8 bases between them. Germline loops: CDR1 MDHEN, CDR2 SYDVKM. The CDR3 sequence is CASSLVVGEQFF. CDR3 nucleotides: TGTGCCAGCAGTTTAGTCGTGGGTGAGCAGTTCTTC.

This sequence joins TRBV4-3 and TRBJ1-6, with 7 bases fitting TRBD1. V shed 5 bases and J 10 bases; nucleotides not matched to a gene: 17. The CDR3 consists of 17 residues. The germline CDR1 and CDR2 sequences are LGHNA and YSLEER. CDR3 region: CASSERTAGTVDSPLHF. In DNA, the CDR3 is TGCGCCAGCAGCGAGCGTACCGCCGGGACAGTCGACTCACCCCTCCACTTT.

The genes are TRBV7-8 and TRBJ2-2; D possibly corresponds to TRBD2 (5 bases). The CDR3 extends over 17 amino acids. V was trimmed by 2 bases and J by 0 bases, leaving 13 bases between them. In germline, CDR1 is SGHVS, CDR2 FQNEAQ. The CDR3 here is CASSLTGTNPNTGELFF. The CDR3 DNA follows: TGTGCCAGCAGCTTAACGGGAACCAACCCGAACACCGGGGAGCTGTTTTTT.

This chain uses TRBV7-2 with TRBJ2-5; TRBD2 matches 8 bases. Per germline, CDR1 SGHTA and CDR2 FQGNSA. This CDR3 comprises 15 residues. V trimming: 3 bases; J trimming: 1 base; junction bases outside the gene matches: 4. CDR3 residues: CASSFGGAFQETQYF. CDR3 nucleotides: TGTGCCAGCAGCTTCGGGGGGGCTTTCCAAGAGACCCAGTACTTC.

This clone was recorded a few times. The V call is TRBV28, the J call TRBJ1-5, with D unresolved. Germline CDR1 is MDHEN and CDR2 is SYDVKM. V lost 6 bases and J 7 bases, leaving 19 bases between the germline ends. The CDR3 is made up of 15 amino acids. CDR3 nucleotide sequence: TGTGCCAGCAGCGCCGGAAGAGTCCCAAGACAGCCCCAGCATTTT. Protein sequence: CASSAGRVPRQPQHF.

This clone is termed medium-sized. The chain recombines TRBV4-1 with TRBJ2-1; D not certain. Deletions cut 2 bases from V and 2 bases from J, with 16 bases between. CDR1 and CDR2 (germline): MGHRA, YSYEKL. This CDR3 has 17 residues. The chain's CDR3 is CASSQLDLGLPYNEQFF. The DNA for the CDR3 is TGCGCCAGCAGCCAACTCGACTTGGGCCTCCCCTACAATGAGCAGTTCTTC.